This T cell receptor beta chain stems from a study of lymphopenia after photon versus proton radiotherapy. Comment on this clone: Relative to the germline gene, one junction end is altered; a read error may explain this.

Germline CDR1 MNHEY, CDR2 SVGAGI. This CDR3 is built from 13 residues. Clones were sequenced by immunoSEQ multiplex PCR, and TCRdb holds only the in-frame ones, with some missing. Of approximately 35,000 clones listed, roughly 90% are singletons. This receptor was taken from a woman between 50 and 59 years old with pancreatic cancer. This chain joins TRBV6-5 and TRBJ1-2; possible D gene TRBD1, 6 bases. Sequenced material: peripheral blood, taken from a patient treated with photon-based radiotherapy. The CDR3 bases are TGTGCCAGCAGTTACCACGGGCTGGGGGGCTGCACCTTC. Its protein is CASSYHGLGGCTF.